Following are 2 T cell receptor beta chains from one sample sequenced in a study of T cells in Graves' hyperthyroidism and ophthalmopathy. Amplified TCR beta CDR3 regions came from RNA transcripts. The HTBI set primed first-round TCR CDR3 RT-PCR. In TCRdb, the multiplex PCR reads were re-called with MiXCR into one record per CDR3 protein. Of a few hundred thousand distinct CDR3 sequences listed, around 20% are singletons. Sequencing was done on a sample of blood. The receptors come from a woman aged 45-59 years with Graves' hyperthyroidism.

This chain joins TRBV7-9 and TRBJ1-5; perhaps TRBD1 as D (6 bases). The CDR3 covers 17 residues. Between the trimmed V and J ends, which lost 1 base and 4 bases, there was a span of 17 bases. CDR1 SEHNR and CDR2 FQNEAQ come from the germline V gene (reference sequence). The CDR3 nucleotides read TGTGCCAGCAGCTTAGACGGGCGGACAGTTGCAAATCAGCCCCAGCATTTT. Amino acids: CASSLDGRTVANQPQHF.

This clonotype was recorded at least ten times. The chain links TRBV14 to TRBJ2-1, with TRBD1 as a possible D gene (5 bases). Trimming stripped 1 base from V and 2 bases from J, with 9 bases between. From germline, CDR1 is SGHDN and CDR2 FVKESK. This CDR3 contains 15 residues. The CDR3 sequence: CASSQVVGPYNEQFF. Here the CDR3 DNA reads TGTGCCAGCAGCCAAGTCGTGGGGCCCTACAATGAGCAGTTCTTC.